This T cell receptor (beta chain) was sequenced for a study of T-cell memory formation after mild COVID-19. About the research overall: TCR clusters mostly belonged to single donors.

CDR1 is DFQATT, CDR2 SNEGSKA, per germline (reference sequence). The CDR3 is made up of 16 amino acids. The J segment lost 10 bases and the V segment lost 3 bases, leaving 12 bases of the junction unmatched. General observations from the study: Clones contracting day 15 to 85 were balanced CD4/CD8; later expanders leaned CD4+. Largely, contracting CD4+ clones fell within CM and EM, and contracting CD8+ clones within EMRA. Pre-infection memory held some responding clones, suggesting pre-existing cross-reactive T cells responded.

With respect to this clonotype: The antigen remains undetermined.

Via MiXCR, TCRdb re-called the 5' RACE reads, giving one row per CDR3 protein. The repertoire holds 380,000 or so distinct CDR3 sequences, with roughly 15% as singletons. Specimen: PBMCs or a T cell subset sorted from them (not recorded which). The rearrangement links TRBV20-1 to TRBJ1-6, with 10 bases aligning to TRBD1. The receptor comes from a man aged 18 to 29 who had mild COVID-19 (a few samples of this study predate the infection). Cell type and time point are not known. The CDR3 loop is CSASRDRGKMRSPLHF. The CDR3 nucleotides read TGCAGTGCTAGCCGGGACAGGGGAAAAATGCGGTCACCCCTCCACTTT.